This T cell receptor beta chain was captured by sequencing in a study of Ad26.COV2.S vaccination and SARS-CoV-2 variants. The overall study: Ad26.COV2.S shots went into the muscle once or twice, 56 days apart.

Clones were read by immunoSEQ multiplex PCR, and TCRdb kept only the in-frame ones, dropping some. The data show some 340,000 clones, 85% seen once. Treatment here: about 20 received Ad26.COV2.S at low or high dose, single or two shots; about 5 received placebo; per-sample allocation not given. Vaccine and placebo recipients were sampled on day 63 after the first injection. The V gene lost 0 bases and the J gene lost 3 bases, with 3 bases spanning the gap. The CDR3 is made up of 13 amino acids. CDR1 and CDR2 (germline): LNHNV, YYDKDF (reference sequence). The sequence came from a person between 18 and 60 years old who received the Ad26.COV2.S COVID-19 vaccine or a placebo. V usage is TRBV15 and J usage is TRBJ1-5; no firm D call. The specimen was peripheral blood, collected in a trial of Ad26.COV2.S vaccine versus placebo. The CDR3 spells CATSRDPNQPQHF. The DNA for the CDR3 is TGTGCCACCAGCAGAGACCCCAATCAGCCCCAGCATTTT.